This is a list of T cell receptor beta chains from one sample in a study of shared clonotypes between healthy human individuals. Here immunoSEQ multiplex PCR was the method, and the copy in TCRdb shows in-frame clones only, minus some. The sample contains around 440,000 clones, roughly 80% of which appear only once. Sequences were obtained from PBMCs. The source is a woman aged 40 to 50 in good health. Some clones in this sample may be carry-over from other donors' samples. Each CDR3 is given with its conserved first and last residue. The D gene is left open where the match is weak. Clone size appears in some rows only: once, few, many, or a class for an expanded clone.

TRBJ2-1,TRBV6-1,once,TRBD2,CASSTSGGSYNEQFF,TGTGCCAGCAGCACAAGCGGGGGCTCCTACAATGAGCAGTTCTTC
TRBJ2-2,TRBV19,few,.,CASSIRFPGELFF,TGTGCCAGTAGTATTCGGTTTCCCGGGGAGCTGTTTTTT
TRBJ2-7,TRBV6-6,.,.,CASSRGNTYEQYF,TGTGCCAGCAGCCGGGGAAACACCTACGAGCAGTACTTC
TRBJ2-7,TRBV4-1,.,TRBD2,CASGRASGQSYEQYF,TGCGCCAGCGGGCGGGCTAGCGGGCAGTCCTACGAGCAGTACTTC
TRBJ1-5,TRBV6-5,.,.,CASSYSDGRLQPQHF,TGTGCCAGCAGTTACTCAGATGGCAGGCTACAGCCCCAGCATTTT
TRBJ1-1,TRBV6-5,.,.,CASSPPGFRNTEAFF,TGTGCCAGCAGCCCTCCCGGGTTTAGGAACACTGAAGCTTTCTTT
TRBJ2-5,TRBV27,once,.,CASSSLGVETQYF,TGTGCCAGCAGTTCTCTGGGGGTGGAGACCCAGTACTTC
TRBJ2-3,TRBV21-1,few,.,CASSKEGTGVPFTDTQYF,TGTGCCAGCAGCAAAGAGGGGACAGGGGTCCCCTTCACAGATACGCAGTATTTT
TRBJ2-7,TRBV11-2,.,.,CASSLVRDFSPEQYF,TGTGCCAGCAGCTTAGTCCGGGACTTCTCCCCCGAGCAGTACTTC
TRBJ2-7,TRBV15,many,TRBD2,CATSRDFSGGPSYEQYF,TGTGCCACCAGCAGAGATTTTAGCGGGGGACCATCCTACGAGCAGTACTTC
TRBJ2-7,TRBV7-8,.,.,CASSFRGAYEQYF,TGTGCCAGCAGCTTCCGCGGGGCCTACGAGCAGTACTTC
TRBJ2-7,TRBV30,.,.,CAPPGPLNEQYF,TGTGCCCCCCCCGGGCCTTTAAACGAGCAGTACTTC
TRBJ2-7,TRBV6-5,.,.,CASRVAGYSYEQYF,TGTGCCAGCAGGGTTGCGGGGTACTCCTACGAGCAGTACTTC
TRBJ2-7,TRBV6-6,.,.,CASSYSASYEQYF,TGTGCCAGCAGTTACTCGGCCAGCTACGAGCAGTACTTC
TRBJ1-1,TRBV4-1,.,TRBD1,CASRLRDRVSEAFF,TGCGCCAGCAGACTCCGGGACAGGGTGAGTGAAGCTTTCTTT
TRBJ2-5,TRBV7-9,.,TRBD2,CASSLSGLAARVQYF,TGTGCCAGCAGCTTATCTGGACTAGCGGCGCGGGTCCAGTACTTC
TRBJ2-4,TRBV11-2,.,.,CASSPVGWAKNIQYF,TGTGCCAGCAGCCCAGTGGGCTGGGCCAAAAACATTCAGTACTTC